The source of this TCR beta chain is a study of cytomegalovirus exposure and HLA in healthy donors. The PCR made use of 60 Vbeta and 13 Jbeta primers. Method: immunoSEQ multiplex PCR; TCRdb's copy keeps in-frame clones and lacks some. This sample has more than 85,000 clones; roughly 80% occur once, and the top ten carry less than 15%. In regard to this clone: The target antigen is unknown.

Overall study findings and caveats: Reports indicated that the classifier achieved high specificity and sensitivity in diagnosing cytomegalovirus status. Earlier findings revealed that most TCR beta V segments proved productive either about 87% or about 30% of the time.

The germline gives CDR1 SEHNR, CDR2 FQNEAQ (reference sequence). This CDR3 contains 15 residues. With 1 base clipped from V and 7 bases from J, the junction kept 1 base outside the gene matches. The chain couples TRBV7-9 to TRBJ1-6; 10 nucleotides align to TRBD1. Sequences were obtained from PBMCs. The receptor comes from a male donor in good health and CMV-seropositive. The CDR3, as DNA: TGTGCCAGCAGCTTAGAGGGACAGGGGAATTCACCCCTCCACTTT. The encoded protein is CASSLEGQGNSPLHF.